Reported below is one TCR beta chain. The sample comes from a study of blood T cell repertoires in COVID-19. About the study: The United States, Italy and Spain provided the acute and convalescent COVID-19 samples. Sources were T cells, B-cell-depleted T cells, or PBMCs; the material itself was cDNA or gDNA.

Produced via immunoSEQ multiplex PCR; TCRdb's table is partial and in-frame only. There are over 100,000 clones in the sample; about 85% occur only once, and roughly 1.4% lies in the top ten. Germline lookup yields CDR1 SGHRS and CDR2 YFSETQ. Trimming stripped 7 bases from V and 0 bases from J, with 12 bases between. The CDR3 has 14 residues. The receptor comes from a man aged 35 to 55 with acute or convalescent COVID-19. The sample consisted of peripheral blood. This chain connects TRBV5-1 to TRBJ2-3, with D perhaps TRBD2 (6 bases). Here the CDR3 DNA reads TGCGCCAGCGGCGCCGGGACTAGCACAGATACGCAGTATTTT. Translation: CASGAGTSTDTQYF.